A few counts support the clone carrying this T cell receptor beta chain. Its antigen is not identified. V was pared by 2 bases and J by 5 bases, with 12 bases between. Germline V gene data show CDR1 as MNHEY and CDR2 as SMNVEV (reference sequence). This CDR3 is built from 15 residues. These data are taken from a study of graft-versus-host responses after intestinal transplantation. Overall study context: Every recipient underwent anti-thymocyte globulin induction, then tacrolimus and steroids for 3 to 4 years.

TCRdb keeps only in-frame clones here, not all; method: immunoSEQ multiplex PCR. Of 30,000 to 45,000 clones in the sample, around 83% were seen once. General study points: The marrow of recipients harbored GvH clones, and ileum or blood showed some of them first. Within allografts, high graft-versus-host to host-versus-graft clonal ratios were seen among patients with graft-donor T cell macrochimerism. There was an association between peak levels of circulating GvH clones and early post-transplant HvG declines.

This TCR was recovered from a human patient who received an intestinal transplant, so some T cells may come from the graft donor. V and J are TRBV27 and TRBJ1-4; D may be TRBD1 (6 bases). The source material was PBMCs, sampled more than 950 days after transplant. The CDR3 nucleotides read TGTGCCAGCAGTTTAATGGGGGCGACCAATGAAAAACTGTTTTTT. Its translation: CASSLMGATNEKLFF.